This T cell receptor (beta chain) was documented in a study of blood T cells in healthy people across ages. A sample-barcoded 5' primer and a J-beta primer mix were used in a second PCR of about 7 to 12 cycles. TCRdb passed the 5' RACE reads through MiXCR, listing each CDR3 protein once. This sample carries 1,500,000 or so distinct CDR3 sequences, around 40% of them seen once, and the ten largest clones take less than 5%. The V gene's germline CDR1 is SGHTA and CDR2 FQGNSA. CDR3 length equals 14 residues. Trimming cost V 5 bases and J 11 bases, with 21 bases left between them. This clonotype was obtained from a young woman in good health. The sample comprised blood. This chain joins TRBV7-2 and TRBJ1-2, with D maybe TRBD1 (6 bases). CDR3 region: CASSRATGPLLYTF. The CDR3 DNA follows: TGTGCCAGCAGCCGCGCGACAGGACCCTTATTATACACCTTC.